This T cell receptor beta chain was identified during a study of OX40 agonist ivuxolimab in advanced cancers. Study information: Clinicians treated patients with ivuxolimab, an agonistic anti-OX40 (CD134) antibody. Dose-escalation patients suffered from hepatocellular carcinoma, melanoma, renal cell or head and neck cancer. Checkpoint inhibitors had been given previously to over 30% of patients.

As regards this clone: Its antigen is undetermined.

Repertoires were generated with immunoSEQ multiplex PCR, while TCRdb's copy carries only in-frame clones and drops some. The sample lists some 50,000 clones; 84% were seen once. With V trimmed by 1 base and J by 1 base, 2 bases remained unmatched. The CDR3 totals 16 residues. Germline CDR1 and CDR2: LGHNA and YNFKEQ. Study-wide findings and caveats: Antigens targeted by the expanded peripheral T cells were not determined.

The chain employs TRBV4-2 and TRBJ1-4, with 8 nucleotides matching TRBD1. This receptor was identified in an adult with an advanced solid tumor such as melanoma, head and neck, liver or kidney cancer. The starting material was CD4+ or CD8+ T cells sorted from blood, obtained in a trial of the OX40 agonist ivuxolimab. The CDR3: CASSQVTGETNEKLFF. CDR3 in DNA: TGTGCCAGCAGCCAAGTGACAGGGGAAACTAATGAAAAACTGTTTTTT.